These T cell receptor beta chains were read from a single sample in a study of blood T cell repertoires in COVID-19. This table comes from immunoSEQ multiplex PCR, and its TCRdb copy is limited to in-frame clones, with some not included. The sample holds approximately 320,000 clones; 90% are singletons and the top ten take around 2.5%. The sequenced sample was PBMCs or T cells enriched from blood (not recorded which). Source of these receptors: a man in his 60s who had recovered from COVID-19. Both conserved end residues are part of each CDR3. D genes are given only for firm matches. Clone size, where shown, is once, few, many, or a class for clones that have expanded.

d_gene	v_gene	j_gene	abundance	CDR3aa	CDR3nt
TRBD2	TRBV19	TRBJ2-7	.	CASRRTAGAFYEQYF	TGTGCCAGTAGGAGGACAGCGGGGGCCTTCTACGAGCAGTACTTC
.	TRBV19	TRBJ1-5	few	CASSIVSGDQPQHF	TGTGCCAGTAGTATCGTTTCAGGGGATCAGCCCCAGCATTTT
.	TRBV28	TRBJ2-1	.	CASSGFSASSYNEQFF	TGTGCCAGCAGTGGATTTTCAGCGAGCTCCTACAATGAGCAGTTCTTC
TRBD1	TRBV29-1	TRBJ2-1	.	CSVEGQGSSYNEQFF	TGCAGCGTTGAAGGACAGGGCAGTTCCTACAATGAGCAGTTCTTC
TRBD1	TRBV10-1	TRBJ2-7	.	CASTSSPWTGSPYEQYF	TGCGCCAGCACTTCGAGTCCTTGGACAGGGTCCCCCTACGAGCAGTACTTC
TRBD1	TRBV24-1	TRBJ2-2	.	CATGDRANTGELFF	TGTGCCACGGGGGACAGAGCGAACACCGGGGAGCTGTTTTTT
.	TRBV18	TRBJ2-5	.	CASSTGLQETQYF	TGTGCCAGCTCGACGGGACTGCAAGAGACCCAGTACTTC
.	TRBV27	TRBJ1-2	.	CASSDRAIPNYGYTF	TGTGCCAGCAGCGACAGAGCCATTCCTAACTATGGCTACACCTTC
TRBD2	TRBV19	TRBJ2-7	.	CASSIFLVTSGGTKLSYEQYF	TGTGCCAGTAGTATATTTCTTGTGACTAGCGGGGGGACCAAACTCTCCTACGAGCAGTACTTC
TRBD1	TRBV2	TRBJ1-2	.	CASSGTGGRDGYTF	TGTGCCAGCAGTGGGACAGGGGGCCGGGATGGCTACACCTTC
TRBD2	TRBV5-1	TRBJ2-2	.	CASRASGRLNTGELFF	TGCGCCAGCAGGGCTAGCGGGAGGCTAAACACCGGGGAGCTGTTTTTT
TRBD1	TRBV28	TRBJ2-7	.	CASSLWDRTYEQYF	TGTGCCAGCAGTTTATGGGACAGGACTTACGAGCAGTACTTC
.	TRBV11-2	TRBJ2-2	once	CASSLASAGELFF	TGTGCCAGCAGCTTAGCTTCGGCCGGGGAGCTGTTTTTT
TRBD1	TRBV6-2/TRBV6-3	TRBJ2-2	.	CASSYSKTGEDTGELFF	TGTGCCAGCAGTTACTCCAAGACAGGGGAGGACACCGGGGAGCTGTTTTTT
.	TRBV7-2	TRBJ1-4	.	CASSPMGAALKKLFF	TGTGCCAGCAGCCCCATGGGGGCGGCATTGAAAAAACTGTTTTTT
.	TRBV5-4	TRBJ2-7	.	CASSLADTGTYEQYF	TGTGCCAGCAGCTTGGCCGATACAGGGACCTACGAGCAGTACTTC
.	TRBV15	TRBJ1-2	.	CATSRGQGPFYGYTF	TGTGCCACCAGCAGAGGTCAGGGGCCATTCTATGGCTACACCTTC
.	TRBV4-1	TRBJ1-4	.	CASSQEVRGNGEKLFF	TGCGCCAGCAGCCAAGAGGTACGCGGTAACGGTGAAAAACTGTTTTTT
.	TRBV2	TRBJ1-4	few	CASSRTGLPSTNEKLFF	TGTGCCAGCAGCCGTACAGGGCTCCCTTCAACTAATGAAAAACTGTTTTTT
.	TRBV5-4	TRBJ1-1	.	CASSLGQRNTEAFF	TGTGCCAGCAGCTTGGGACAGCGGAACACTGAAGCTTTCTTT
.	TRBV7-9	TRBJ2-3	.	CASSLAMGLSSTDTQYF	TGTGCCAGCAGCTTAGCGATGGGACTCTCGAGCACAGATACGCAGTATTTT
TRBD2	TRBV5-1	TRBJ2-1	.	CASSLMGGSSYNEQFF	TGCGCCAGCAGCTTGATGGGCGGGAGCTCCTACAATGAGCAGTTCTTC
.	TRBV18	TRBJ2-3	.	CASSRKSEGTQYF	TGTGCCAGCTCACGAAAATCAGAGGGTACGCAGTATTTT
.	TRBV7-8	TRBJ2-7	.	CASSLRDEQYF	TGTGCCAGCAGCTTGAGGGACGAGCAGTACTTC
TRBD2	TRBV5-1	TRBJ2-1	.	CASSLAGAGGPSYNEQFF	TGCGCCAGCAGCCTAGCCGGGGCGGGAGGGCCCTCCTACAATGAGCAGTTCTTC
.	TRBV6-5	TRBJ1-2	.	CASRGAGYGYTF	TGTGCCAGCAGGGGGGCAGGTTATGGCTACACCTTC
.	TRBV6-5	TRBJ1-1	.	CASSYGLGGGEAFF	TGTGCCAGCAGTTACGGTTTGGGAGGGGGTGAAGCTTTCTTT
.	TRBV6-5	TRBJ2-3	.	CASSYGQTQYF	TGTGCCAGCAGTTACGGACAGACGCAGTATTTT
.	TRBV5-4	TRBJ1-6	.	CASSPKTGPNLGASPLHF	TGTGCCAGCAGCCCCAAGACAGGACCCAACCTAGGGGCATCACCCCTCCACTTT
TRBD2	TRBV29-1	TRBJ2-4	.	CSVALAGGLNIQYF	TGCAGCGTAGCACTAGCGGGAGGGTTGAACATTCAGTACTTC
.	TRBV4-1	TRBJ2-7	.	CASSQEKPEPPTEISYEQYF	TGCGCCAGCAGCCAAGAAAAACCCGAACCCCCGACAGAAATCTCCTACGAGCAGTACTTC
.	TRBV5-1	TRBJ1-2	.	CASSLDSAYGYTF	TGCGCCAGCAGCTTGGACAGTGCCTATGGCTACACCTTC
.	TRBV10-3	TRBJ1-2	.	CAITGGISYTF	TGTGCCATCACTGGGGGCATCAGCTACACCTTC
.	TRBV30	TRBJ1-5	once	CACDGGGPGNQHF	TGTGCCTGCGATGGGGGGGGACCGGGGAATCAGCATTTT
.	TRBV15	TRBJ2-4	.	CATSRDRGLGVLQYF	TGTGCCACCAGCAGAGATAGAGGCCTAGGTGTTCTTCAGTACTTC
.	TRBV30	TRBJ1-2	once	CAWSVKDSRYGYTF	TGTGCCTGGAGTGTAAAGGACAGTAGATATGGCTACACCTTC
.	TRBV19	TRBJ1-2	.	CASPDSNYGYTF	TGTGCCAGTCCAGACAGTAACTATGGCTACACCTTC
.	TRBV5-1	TRBJ1-6	.	CASSLGRLNSPLHF	TGCGCCAGCAGCTTGGGCAGGCTTAATTCACCCCTCCACTTT
.	TRBV5-1	TRBJ1-6	.	CASSLGSSYNSPLHF	TGCGCCAGCAGCTTGGGGAGCTCCTATAATTCACCCCTCCACTTT
.	TRBV9	TRBJ1-2	.	CASSVSPKRAFYGYTF	TGTGCCAGCAGCGTATCCCCAAAGAGGGCGTTCTATGGCTACACCTTC
.	TRBV11-3	TRBJ2-2	.	CASSTDPDIMTGELFF	TGTGCCAGCAGCACCGATCCGGACATAATGACCGGGGAGCTGTTTTTT
.	TRBV18	TRBJ2-7	.	CASSPPAGTYEQYF	TGTGCCAGCTCACCACCGGCCGGGACCTACGAGCAGTACTTC
.	TRBV7-2	TRBJ2-2	.	CASPPKGGLDTGELFF	TGTGCCAGCCCCCCGAAGGGGGGGCTCGACACCGGGGAGCTGTTTTTT
TRBD1	TRBV2	TRBJ2-2	.	CASTRDRDTGELFF	TGTGCCAGCACCCGGGACAGGGACACCGGGGAGCTGTTTTTT
TRBD2	TRBV7-9	TRBJ2-7	.	CASSLAEGLLLSYEQYF	TGTGCCAGCAGCTTAGCAGAGGGACTACTATTGTCCTACGAGCAGTACTTC
.	TRBV4-3	TRBJ1-3	.	CASSQDISGAFGNTIYF	TGCGCCAGCAGCCAAGATATTTCAGGGGCATTTGGAAACACCATATATTTT
.	TRBV19	TRBJ1-1	.	CASSWQGNTEAFF	TGTGCCAGTAGTTGGCAGGGGAACACTGAAGCTTTCTTT
.	TRBV25-1	TRBJ1-3	.	CASSRLQGNTIYF	TGTGCCAGTTCGCGGCTTCAGGGAAACACCATATATTTT
TRBD2	TRBV7-9	TRBJ2-1	.	CASSLVSSGGLYNEQFF	TGTGCCAGCAGCTTAGTTTCCTCGGGGGGGCTCTACAATGAGCAGTTCTTC
TRBD2	TRBV5-1	TRBJ2-1	.	CASSLGGGFNEQFF	TGCGCCAGCAGCTTGGGGGGAGGGTTCAATGAGCAGTTCTTC
TRBD2	TRBV10-1	TRBJ2-1	.	CASSTSGSLDEQFF	TGCGCCAGCTCTACTAGCGGGAGCTTGGATGAGCAGTTCTTC